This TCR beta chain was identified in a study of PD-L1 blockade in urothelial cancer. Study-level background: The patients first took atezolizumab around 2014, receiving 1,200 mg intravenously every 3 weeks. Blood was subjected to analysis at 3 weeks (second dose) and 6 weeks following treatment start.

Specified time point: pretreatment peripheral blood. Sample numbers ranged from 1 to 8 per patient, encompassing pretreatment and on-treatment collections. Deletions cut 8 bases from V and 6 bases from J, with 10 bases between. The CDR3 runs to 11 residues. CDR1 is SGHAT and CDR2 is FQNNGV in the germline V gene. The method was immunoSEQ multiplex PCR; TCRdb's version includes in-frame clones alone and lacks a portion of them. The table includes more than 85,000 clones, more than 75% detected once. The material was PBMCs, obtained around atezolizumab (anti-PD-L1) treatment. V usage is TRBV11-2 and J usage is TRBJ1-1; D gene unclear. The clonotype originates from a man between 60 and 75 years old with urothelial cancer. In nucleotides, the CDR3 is TGTGCCAGCGCTATTAGCGCTGAAGCTTTCTTT. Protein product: CASAISAEAFF.